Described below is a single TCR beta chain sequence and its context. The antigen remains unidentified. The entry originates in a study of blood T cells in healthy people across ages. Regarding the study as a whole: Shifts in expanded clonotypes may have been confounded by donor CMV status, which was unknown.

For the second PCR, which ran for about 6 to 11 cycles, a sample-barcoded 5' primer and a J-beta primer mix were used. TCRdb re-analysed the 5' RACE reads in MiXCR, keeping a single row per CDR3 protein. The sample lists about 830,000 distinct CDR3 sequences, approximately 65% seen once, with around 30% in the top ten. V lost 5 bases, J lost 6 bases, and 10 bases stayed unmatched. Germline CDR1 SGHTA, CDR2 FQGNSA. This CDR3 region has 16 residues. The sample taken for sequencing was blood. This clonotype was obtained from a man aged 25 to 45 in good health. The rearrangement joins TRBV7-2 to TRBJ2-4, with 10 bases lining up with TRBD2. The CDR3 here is CASSPYLLAGTNIQYF. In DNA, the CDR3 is TGTGCCAGCAGCCCGTACCTACTAGCGGGGACAAACATTCAGTACTTC.